One and the same sample provided the 26 T cell receptor beta chains below, sequenced in a study of blood T cells in healthy people across ages. Through a sample-barcoded 5' primer and a J-beta primer mix, a second PCR was run for roughly 6 to 12 cycles. TCRdb re-called the 5' RACE reads through MiXCR, storing one row per CDR3 protein. The sample yields 1.5 million to 2 million distinct CDR3 sequences, around 50% seen once. Material: blood. The source of these receptors is a woman in her 40s in good health.

The chain has TRBV20-1 and TRBJ2-5; 10 bases line up with TRBD2. The germline gives CDR1 DFQATT, CDR2 SNEGSKA (reference sequence). The junction had 10 bases not matched to a gene; V was cut back by 2 bases and J by 4 bases. The CDR3 is 16 amino acids. This chain's CDR3 is CSARIRAGGLLETQYF. The DNA of the CDR3 is TGCAGTGCTAGAATCCGAGCGGGGGGGCTATTAGAGACCCAGTACTTC.

To note about this clonotype: Compared with germline, one end of the junction differs, possibly owing to a read error. The chain links TRBV7-2 to TRBJ2-3; TRBD2 might be the D (7 bases). This CDR3 is 16 amino acids long. Germline V gene lookup returns CDR1 SGHTA and CDR2 FQGNSA. CDR3 sequence reads: CARSLGRGGSTDTQYF. The CDR3 nucleotides are TGTGCCCGCAGCTTAGGGAGGGGGGGGAGCACAGATACGCAGTATTTT.

The gene calls are TRBV7-2 and TRBJ2-1, with 11 bases aligning to TRBD1. The germline CDR1 and CDR2 sequences are SGHTA and FQGNSA. Trimming at V came to 3 bases and at J to 7 bases, leaving 5 bases not matched to a gene. This CDR3 has 15 residues. The CDR3 here is CASSLGQGGRNEQFF. CDR3 sequence (DNA): TGTGCCAGCAGCTTGGGACAGGGGGGGAGAAATGAGCAGTTCTTC.

The chain combines TRBV3-1 with TRBJ1-4, with D perhaps matching TRBD1 (6 bases). CDR3 length equals 19 residues. The V and J ends lost 1 base and 0 bases respectively, with 18 bases between them. Germline CDR1 reads LGHDT; CDR2 reads YNNKEL (reference sequence). CDR3 sequence reads: CASSQGIGGAGPTNEKLFF. The DNA of the CDR3 is TGTGCCAGCAGCCAAGGAATCGGGGGCGCTGGGCCAACTAATGAAAAACTGTTTTTT.

The chain's CDR3 is CASREWDEQFF. As DNA, the CDR3 is TGCGCCAGCAGGGAGTGGGATGAGCAGTTCTTC. The gene calls are TRBV5-1 and TRBJ2-1; D remains ambiguous. The V gene lost 5 bases and the J gene lost 8 bases, with 8 bases spanning the gap. Germline loops: CDR1 SGHRS, CDR2 YFSETQ. The CDR3 totals 11 residues. Drawing the rest from reference TRBV5-1 and TRBJ2-1, the complete variable domain is KAGVTQTPRYLIKTRGQQVTLSCSPISGHRSVSWYQQTPGQGLQFLFEYFSETQRNKGNFPGRFSGRQFSNSRSEMNVSTLELGDSALYLCASREWDEQFFGPGTRLTVL.

This chain connects TRBV24-1 to TRBJ2-5; the D is unclear. The CDR3 is 13 amino acids. V lost 3 bases and J lost 0, with 4 bases in between. Germline CDR1 is KGHDR and CDR2 is SFDVKD. This CDR3 is CATSDGHQETQYF. In DNA, the CDR3 is TGTGCCACCAGTGATGGGCACCAAGAGACCCAGTACTTC.

This clonotype was counted only a few times. The DNA for the CDR3 is TGTGCCACCAGCAGAGATAGCCTTGTGACAGGGTATACTTACGAGCAGTACTTC. Translation gives CATSRDSLVTGYTYEQYF. The chain joins TRBV15 to TRBJ2-7; TRBD1 matches at 7 bases. Germline CDR1 and CDR2: LNHNV and YYDKDF (reference sequence). The V gene end was trimmed by 0 bases and the J gene end by 4 bases; junction bases not matched to a gene: 15. The CDR3 consists of 18 residues.

There are a few counts of this clonotype. The CDR3: CSYRGGETQYF. CDR3 bases: TGCAGTTACCGCGGGGGAGAGACCCAGTACTTC. The gene calls are TRBV20-1 and TRBJ2-5; 7 bases align to TRBD2. Germline V lookup: CDR1 DFQATT, CDR2 SNEGSKA (reference sequence). Trimming cost V 8 bases and J 4 bases; bases outside gene matches: 4. The CDR3 has 11 residues.

This clonotype was picked up a small number of times. The chain links TRBV11-2 to TRBJ2-7; TRBD1 is a possible D gene (5 bases). The CDR3 sequence is 14 residues long. Looked up from germline, CDR1 is SGHAT and CDR2 is FQNNGV. V shed 1 base and J shed 3 bases, with 10 bases lying between them. The CDR3 sequence: CASSLAWQGYEQYF. DNA of the CDR3: TGTGCCAGCAGCTTAGCTTGGCAGGGCTACGAGCAGTACTTC.

This clonotype showed up just a few times. The CDR3 spells CASSLTGGAAKNIQYF. The CDR3 DNA is TGTGCCAGCAGTCTCACAGGGGGCGCGGCCAAAAACATTCAGTACTTC. This sequence joins TRBV6-6 and TRBJ2-4; 9 nucleotides align to TRBD1. The CDR3 is 16 amino acids. Germline CDR1 and CDR2: MNHNY and SVGAGI (reference sequence). The ends lost 5 bases at V and 1 base at J; junction bases unmatched: 6.

The V call is TRBV7-2, the J call TRBJ2-4; TRBD2 matches 10 bases. Matching the DNA end better, TRBJ2-5 makes the J call doubtful. CDR3 length: 15 amino acids. Germline CDR1 reads SGHTA; CDR2 reads FQGNSA. The CDR3: CASSLTEGLAETQYF. The CDR3 nucleotides read TGTGCCAGCAGCTTAACAGAGGGACTAGCGGAGACCCAGTACTTC.

This clonotype has a handful of counts. The chain has TRBV20-1 and TRBJ2-6; perhaps TRBD2 as D (5 bases). Germline CDR1 reads DFQATT; CDR2 reads SNEGSKA (reference sequence). The V gene lost 6 bases and the J gene lost 0 bases, with 15 bases spanning the gap. This CDR3 comprises 16 residues. The CDR3 nucleotides are TGCAGTGCCCGTCGGGAAGGTGCCTCTGGGGCCAACGTCCTGACTTTC. Translating it yields CSARREGASGANVLTF.

The J gene is TRBJ2-7, the V gene TRBV27, with 10 bases fitting TRBD1. Trimming cost V 5 bases and J 1 base; bases outside gene matches: 8. CDR1 and CDR2 (germline): MNHEY, SMNVEV (reference sequence). This CDR3 spans 16 amino acids. In nucleotides, the CDR3 is TGTGCCAGCAGTCTAAGGACAGGGGGTACATCCTACGAGCAGTACTTC. Amino acid sequence: CASSLRTGGTSYEQYF.

The chain joins TRBV15 to TRBJ2-1, with 7 bases identical to TRBD2. The ends lost 3 bases at V and 8 bases at J; junction bases unmatched: 10. The CDR3 spans 15 residues. Germline V gene lookup returns CDR1 LNHNV and CDR2 YYDKDF (reference sequence). The CDR3 bases are TGTGCCACCAGCAGGGCTTGGGGGACTATGGATGAGCAGTTCTTC. Protein: CATSRAWGTMDEQFF.

The J gene is TRBJ1-2, the V gene TRBV5-1; D is possibly TRBD1 (6 bases). Germline assignment: CDR1 SGHRS and CDR2 YFSETQ. V gave up 2 bases and J gave up 4 bases, with 12 bases separating them. The CDR3 consists of 14 residues. Here the CDR3 DNA reads TGCGCCAGCAGCTTCGCGGGGGCGGCCTATGGCTACACCTTC. Amino acids: CASSFAGAAYGYTF.

Only a few counts were recorded for this clonotype. The chain couples TRBV27 to TRBJ2-7; 7 nucleotides match TRBD2. The germline V gene has CDR1 MNHEY and CDR2 SMNVEV (reference sequence). CDR3 length: 15 amino acids. J lost 0 bases, V lost 8 bases, and 10 bases had no gene match. The CDR3 spells CASRGGAGSSYEQYF. The DNA of the CDR3 is TGTGCCAGCCGTGGCGGAGCGGGAAGCTCCTACGAGCAGTACTTC.

The rearrangement uses TRBV1 and TRBJ2-7; TRBD1 is the table's D call and was not checked against the DNA. TRBV1 is listed as a pseudogene. This CDR3 has 16 residues. The CDR3 DNA follows: TGCACCAGCAGCCAAGACGAGACAGGGCCGTCCTACGAGCAGTACTTC. It translates to CTSSQDETGPSYEQYF.

The chain uses TRBV5-6 and TRBJ1-4; 9 bases match TRBD1. The germline CDR1 and CDR2 sequences are SGHDT and YYEEEE. This CDR3 has 18 residues. With V trimmed by 6 bases and J by 3 bases, 15 bases remained unmatched. The CDR3 DNA reads as TGTGCCAGCATGGCCATGCGGACAGGGGTGGATTCTAATGAAAAACTGTTTTTT. Residues: CASMAMRTGVDSNEKLFF.

This clonotype has more than one count but fewer than ten. The V call is TRBV2, the J call TRBJ2-7; 7 nucleotides match TRBD1. Germline V gene sequence: CDR1 SNHLY, CDR2 FYNNEI. CDR3 length equals 12 residues. V gave up 7 bases and J gave up 4 bases; unmatched junction bases: 4. The CDR3 bases are TGTGCCAGCACGACAGGGACATACGAGCAGTACTTC. Translation: CASTTGTYEQYF.

This clonotype has only one observation. The V call is TRBV5-1, the J call TRBJ2-3; 10 positions agree with TRBD2. The CDR3 sequence is 16 residues long. J was trimmed by 6 bases and V by 0 bases; bases with no gene match: 7. The V gene's germline CDR1 is SGHRS and CDR2 YFSETQ. CDR3 amino acids: CASSLEPGLAWDTQYF. The CDR3 nucleotides read TGCGCCAGCAGCTTGGAACCGGGACTAGCGTGGGATACGCAGTATTTT.

In its sample, this clonotype was seen a few times. The chain is built from TRBV10-3 and TRBJ1-2, with D uncertain. Trimming left V 5 bases short and J 3 bases short, with 13 bases between. The CDR3 spans 14 residues. Germline CDR1 reads ENHRY; CDR2 reads SYGVKD. CDR3 residues: CAISMAAMDYGYTF. CDR3 coding DNA: TGTGCCATCAGTATGGCGGCTATGGACTATGGCTACACCTTC.

CDR3: CASSSRAGAYEQYF. DNA for the CDR3: TGTGCCAGCAGTTCCCGAGCAGGGGCCTACGAGCAGTACTTC. The rearrangement uses TRBV13 and TRBJ2-7, with D possibly matching TRBD1 (6 bases). The CDR3 length is 14 residues. Germline V gene data show CDR1 as PRHDT and CDR2 as FYEKMQ (reference sequence). Trimming shortened V by 6 bases and J by 2 bases, and 14 bases separated the two germline ends.

The chain uses TRBV12-3 or TRBV12-4 and TRBJ1-2; no definite D call. Between the trimmed V and J ends, which lost 4 bases and 3 bases, there was a span of 9 bases. The CDR3 sequence is 13 residues long. The CDR3 DNA reads TGTGCCAGCAGTTCAAGGGATTACTATGGCTACACCTTC. It is translated as CASSSRDYYGYTF.

The V call is TRBV7-9, the J call TRBJ1-2; 10 positions agree with TRBD1. V lost 5 bases to trimming and J lost 3 bases; unmatched junction nucleotides: 3. Germline CDR1 reads SEHNR; CDR2 reads FQNEAQ (reference sequence). The CDR3 has 14 amino acids. In DNA, the CDR3 is TGTGCCAGCAGCCGAGGGACAGGGGACTATGGCTACACCTTC. Protein product: CASSRGTGDYGYTF.

This clonotype was detected only a few times. V gene TRBV7-9 combines with J gene TRBJ2-7; D is possibly TRBD1 or TRBD2 (6 bases each). The CDR3 runs 14 residues. With 5 bases removed from V and 0 bases from J, the gap between germline ends came to 11 bases. The germline CDR1 and CDR2 sequences are SEHNR and FQNEAQ (reference sequence). The CDR3 spells CASSPGALSYEQYF. In DNA form, the CDR3 reads TGTGCCAGCAGCCCGGGGGCGCTCTCCTACGAGCAGTACTTC.

With respect to this clonotype: A junction boundary mismatches the germline segment, possibly from a read error. The rearrangement joins TRBV16 to TRBJ1-1; D remains unclear. This CDR3 is built from 13 residues. Germline CDR1 reads KGHSY; CDR2 reads FQNENV. The chain's CDR3 is CARSQPSGLGAFF. The CDR3 DNA reads as TGTGCCCGCAGCCAACCGAGCGGTCTCGGGGCTTTCTTT. Drawing the rest from reference TRBV16 and TRBJ1-1, the complete variable domain is GEEVAQTPKHLVRGEGQKAKLYCAPIKGHSYVFWYQQVLKNEFKFLISFQNENVFDETGMPKERFSAKCLPNSPCSLEIQATKLEDSAVYFCARSQPSGLGAFFGQGTRLTVV.